The following is a T cell receptor beta chain sequence with its context. Data came from immunoSEQ multiplex PCR; TCRdb stores just in-frame clones and leaves some out. The profile covers 200,000 to 250,000 clones, with approximately 91% appearing a single time and roughly 2.5% taken by the ten largest. The entry originates in a study of blood T cell repertoires in COVID-19. Study information: COVID-19 samples collected from the United States, Italy and Spain covered acute and convalescent phases.

This CDR3 spans 15 amino acids. The germline CDR1 and CDR2 sequences are SGHNT and YENEEA. V was trimmed by 1 base and J by 5 bases, leaving 12 bases between them. This sequence was found in a woman in her sixties or seventies with acute or convalescent COVID-19. The chain recombines TRBV11-3 with TRBJ2-4; the D gene is possibly TRBD2 (6 bases). Sequenced input: peripheral blood. The CDR3 nucleotides are TGTGCCAGCAGCTTAGGGCGGGACGCCGAAAACATTCAGTACTTC. Translation gives CASSLGRDAENIQYF.